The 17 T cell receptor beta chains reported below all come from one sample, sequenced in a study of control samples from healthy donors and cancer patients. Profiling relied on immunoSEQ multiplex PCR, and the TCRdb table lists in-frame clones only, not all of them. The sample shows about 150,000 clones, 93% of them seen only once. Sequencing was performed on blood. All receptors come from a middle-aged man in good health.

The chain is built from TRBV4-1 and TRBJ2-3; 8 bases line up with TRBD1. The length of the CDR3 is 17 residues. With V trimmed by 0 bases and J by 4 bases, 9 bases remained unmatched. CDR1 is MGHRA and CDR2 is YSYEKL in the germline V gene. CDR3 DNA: TGCGCCAGCAGCCAAGAATCGGTGGCAGGGGGCTCAGATACGCAGTATTTT. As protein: CASSQESVAGGSDTQYF.

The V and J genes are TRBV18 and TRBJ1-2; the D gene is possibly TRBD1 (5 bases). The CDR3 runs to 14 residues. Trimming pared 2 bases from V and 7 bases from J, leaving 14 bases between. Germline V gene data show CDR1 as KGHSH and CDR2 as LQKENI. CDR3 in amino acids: CASSPSQGRAGYTF. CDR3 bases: TGTGCCAGCTCACCATCGCAGGGAAGGGCTGGCTACACCTTC.

The CDR3 sequence is CAIGKTGDNQPQHF. CDR3 sequence (DNA): TGTGCCATCGGAAAGACAGGGGACAATCAGCCCCAGCATTTT. The rearrangement joins TRBV10-3 to TRBJ1-5; TRBD1 matches 8 bases. The length of the CDR3 is 14 residues. Germline V gives CDR1 ENHRY, CDR2 SYGVKD. V lost 8 bases, J lost 3 bases, and 6 bases stayed unmatched.

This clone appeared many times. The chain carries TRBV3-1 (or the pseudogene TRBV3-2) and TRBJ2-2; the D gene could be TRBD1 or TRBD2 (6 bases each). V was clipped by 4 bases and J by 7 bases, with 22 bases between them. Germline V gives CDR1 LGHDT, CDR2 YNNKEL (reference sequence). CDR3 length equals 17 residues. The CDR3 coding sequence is TGTGCCAGCAGCCCCCTAGAGGGGGGCCCCCGAGGCGGGGAGCTGTTTTTT. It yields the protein CASSPLEGGPRGGELFF.

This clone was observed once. DNA of the CDR3: TGTGCCACCAGTGACCCGACAGGGAAAGGGCATGGCTACACCTTC. It encodes CATSDPTGKGHGYTF. The J gene is TRBJ1-2, the V gene TRBV24-1; TRBD1 matches 7 bases. Germline values: CDR1 KGHDR, CDR2 SFDVKD. After removal of 4 bases from V and 6 bases from J, the junction contained 10 bases not matched to a gene. This CDR3 spans 15 amino acids.

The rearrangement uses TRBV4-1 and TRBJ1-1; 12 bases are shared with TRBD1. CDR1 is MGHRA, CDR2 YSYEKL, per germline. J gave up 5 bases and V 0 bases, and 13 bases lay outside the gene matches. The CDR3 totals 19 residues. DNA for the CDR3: TGCGCCAGCAGCCAAGATACGCCCGGGACAGGGGGCTGGGAAACTGAAGCTTTCTTT. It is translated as CASSQDTPGTGGWETEAFF.

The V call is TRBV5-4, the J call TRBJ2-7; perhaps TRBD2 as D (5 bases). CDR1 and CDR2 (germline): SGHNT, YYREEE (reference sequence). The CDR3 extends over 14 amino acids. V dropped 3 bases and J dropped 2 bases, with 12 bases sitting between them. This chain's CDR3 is CASSSPGFTYEQYF. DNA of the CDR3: TGTGCCAGCAGCTCTCCGGGGTTCACCTACGAGCAGTACTTC.

The DNA of the CDR3 is TGTGCCAGTAGCCATAGGGGTAATCAGCCCCAGCATTTT. Its protein is CASSHRGNQPQHF. The chain has TRBV19 and TRBJ1-5, with TRBD1 as a possible D gene (5 bases). V lost 6 bases and J 4 bases, leaving 10 bases between the germline ends. The CDR3 loop spans 13 amino acids. Germline CDR1 reads LNHDA; CDR2 reads SQIVND (reference sequence).

This CDR3 reads CASTATGQGFHNEQFF. The CDR3 bases are TGTGCCAGCACCGCCACCGGACAGGGGTTTCACAATGAGCAGTTCTTC. The chain couples TRBV28 to TRBJ2-1; TRBD1 agrees at 9 bases. Trimming took 7 bases from V and 5 from J; bases not matched to a gene: 12. The CDR3 spans 16 residues. Germline-derived CDR1 and CDR2 are MDHEN and SYDVKM.

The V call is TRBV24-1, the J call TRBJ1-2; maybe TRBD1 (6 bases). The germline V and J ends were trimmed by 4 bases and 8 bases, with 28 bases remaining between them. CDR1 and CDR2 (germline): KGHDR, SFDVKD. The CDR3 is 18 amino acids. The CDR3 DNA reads TGTGCCACCAGTGACACCAGTGATTTGGAGAGACGACAGGCGGGCTACACCTTC. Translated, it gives CATSDTSDLERRQAGYTF.

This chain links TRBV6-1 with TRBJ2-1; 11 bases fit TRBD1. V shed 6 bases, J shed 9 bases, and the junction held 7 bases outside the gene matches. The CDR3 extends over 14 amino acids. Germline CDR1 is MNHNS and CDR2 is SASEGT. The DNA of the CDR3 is TGTGCCAGCAGAGGACAGGGGGCGCTCGGTGAGCAGTTCTTC. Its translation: CASRGQGALGEQFF.

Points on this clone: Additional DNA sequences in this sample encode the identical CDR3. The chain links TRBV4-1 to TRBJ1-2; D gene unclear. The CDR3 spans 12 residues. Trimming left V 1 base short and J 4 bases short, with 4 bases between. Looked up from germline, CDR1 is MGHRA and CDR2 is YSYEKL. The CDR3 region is CASSQGPYGYTF. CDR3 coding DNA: TGCGCCAGCAGCCAAGGCCCCTATGGCTACACCTTC.

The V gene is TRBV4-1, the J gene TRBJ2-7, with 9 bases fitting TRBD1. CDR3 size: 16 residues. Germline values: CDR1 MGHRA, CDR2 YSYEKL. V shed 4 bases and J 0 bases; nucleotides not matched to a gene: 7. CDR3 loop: CASSPITGGDSYEQYF. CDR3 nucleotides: TGCGCCAGCAGCCCTATTACAGGGGGCGACTCCTACGAGCAGTACTTC.

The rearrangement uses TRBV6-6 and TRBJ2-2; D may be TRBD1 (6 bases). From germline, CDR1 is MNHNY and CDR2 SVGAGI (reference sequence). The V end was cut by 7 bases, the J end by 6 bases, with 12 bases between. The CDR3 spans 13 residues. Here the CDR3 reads CASTTGSAGELFF. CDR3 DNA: TGTGCCAGCACCACAGGGTCTGCCGGGGAGCTGTTTTTT.

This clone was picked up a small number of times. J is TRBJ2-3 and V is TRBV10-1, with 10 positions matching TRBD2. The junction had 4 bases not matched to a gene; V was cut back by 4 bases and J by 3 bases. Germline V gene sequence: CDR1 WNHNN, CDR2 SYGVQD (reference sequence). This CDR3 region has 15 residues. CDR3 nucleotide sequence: TGCGCCAGCAGTGGGTCGACTAGCGGGACAGATACGCAGTATTTT. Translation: CASSGSTSGTDTQYF.

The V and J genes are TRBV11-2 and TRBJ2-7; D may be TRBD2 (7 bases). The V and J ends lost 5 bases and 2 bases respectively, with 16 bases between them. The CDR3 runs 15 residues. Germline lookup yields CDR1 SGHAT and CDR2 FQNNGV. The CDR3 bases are TGTGCCAGCAGCACAGAGGCCGGGGGGCCCTACGAGCAGTACTTC. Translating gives CASSTEAGGPYEQYF.

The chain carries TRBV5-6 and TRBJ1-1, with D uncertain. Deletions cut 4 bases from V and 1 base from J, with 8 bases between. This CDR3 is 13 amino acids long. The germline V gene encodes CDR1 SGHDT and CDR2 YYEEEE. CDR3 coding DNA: TGTGCCAGCAGCCGAACAGAGAACACTGAAGCTTTCTTT. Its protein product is CASSRTENTEAFF.